This is a list of T cell receptor beta chains from one sample in a study of T cell clones after liver transplantation. Generated by immunoSEQ multiplex PCR, the TCRdb table keeps only in-frame clones and is missing some. The sample contains roughly 70,000 clones, about four fifths of which appear only once. The specimen comprised CD4+ T cells from blood, sampled before liver transplant. The source of these receptors is a human donor who received a liver transplant. The CDR3 runs from the conserved cysteine through the conserved F or W. A D gene is named only where the DNA matches it firmly. The size of a clone is reported for some rows only, either as once, few or many, or as a class for expanded clones.

j_call: TRBJ1-2
clone_size: .
v_call: TRBV29-1
d_call: .
cdr3_aa: CSVDTEGFGYTF
cdr3_nt: TGCAGCGTTGATACGGAGGGGTTTGGCTACACCTTC

j_call: TRBJ2-3
clone_size: once
v_call: TRBV29-1
d_call: .
cdr3_aa: CSTGMGSGADTQYF
cdr3_nt: TGCAGCACAGGGATGGGTTCGGGCGCAGATACGCAGTATTTT

j_call: TRBJ2-5
clone_size: once
v_call: TRBV9
d_call: TRBD1
cdr3_aa: CASSADRGRIETQYF
cdr3_nt: TGTGCCAGCAGCGCGGACAGGGGAAGGATAGAGACCCAGTACTTC

j_call: TRBJ2-6
clone_size: .
v_call: TRBV5-1
d_call: .
cdr3_aa: CASSLSDSSGANVLTF
cdr3_nt: TGCGCCAGCAGCTTGTCCGACAGCTCTGGGGCCAACGTCCTGACTTTC

j_call: TRBJ1-1
clone_size: many
v_call: TRBV30
d_call: .
cdr3_aa: CAWSGRIEAFF
cdr3_nt: TGTGCCTGGAGTGGCAGGATTGAAGCTTTCTTT

j_call: TRBJ2-7
clone_size: .
v_call: TRBV27
d_call: TRBD1
cdr3_aa: CASSQGIDREQYF
cdr3_nt: TGTGCCAGTTCACAGGGGATTGATCGCGAGCAGTACTTC

j_call: TRBJ2-7
clone_size: .
v_call: TRBV7-8
d_call: .
cdr3_aa: CASSLARQSYEQYF
cdr3_nt: TGTGCCAGCAGCTTGGCCAGACAGTCCTACGAGCAGTACTTC

j_call: TRBJ1-2
clone_size: .
v_call: TRBV28
d_call: .
cdr3_aa: CASSSNGYTF
cdr3_nt: TGTGCCAGCAGCTCCAATGGCTACACCTTC

j_call: TRBJ2-3
clone_size: once
v_call: TRBV5-1
d_call: .
cdr3_aa: CASSLEGIPDTQYF
cdr3_nt: TGCGCCAGCAGCTTGGAAGGCATCCCAGATACGCAGTATTTT

j_call: TRBJ2-3
clone_size: once
v_call: TRBV29-1
d_call: .
cdr3_aa: CSVVEARDTQYF
cdr3_nt: TGCAGCGTTGTCGAAGCGAGAGATACGCAGTATTTT

j_call: TRBJ1-1
clone_size: .
v_call: TRBV6-5
d_call: .
cdr3_aa: CASSYKDAGRTEAFF
cdr3_nt: TGTGCCAGCAGTTACAAGGACGCGGGGAGAACTGAAGCTTTCTTT

j_call: TRBJ2-7
clone_size: .
v_call: TRBV6-9
d_call: .
cdr3_aa: CASSYRPDSYEQYF
cdr3_nt: TGTGCCAGCAGTTACAGACCTGACTCCTACGAGCAGTACTTC

j_call: TRBJ2-3
clone_size: .
v_call: TRBV27
d_call: .
cdr3_aa: CASSLGPGDSGPGADTQYF
cdr3_nt: TGTGCCAGCAGTTTGGGCCCCGGAGACAGCGGGCCTGGAGCAGATACGCAGTATTTT

j_call: TRBJ1-1
clone_size: few
v_call: TRBV10-3
d_call: .
cdr3_aa: CAIRGYVEEAFF
cdr3_nt: TGTGCCATCAGGGGATACGTGGAGGAAGCTTTCTTT

j_call: TRBJ2-3
clone_size: .
v_call: TRBV4-2
d_call: TRBD2
cdr3_aa: CASSQDGTSGTDTQYF
cdr3_nt: TGTGCCAGCAGCCAAGACGGGACTAGCGGCACAGATACGCAGTATTTT

j_call: TRBJ2-5
clone_size: .
v_call: TRBV7-8
d_call: TRBD1
cdr3_aa: CASSFHRGETQYF
cdr3_nt: TGTGCCAGCAGCTTTCACAGGGGAGAGACCCAGTACTTC

j_call: TRBJ2-7
clone_size: .
v_call: TRBV10-2
d_call: .
cdr3_aa: CASSEFRQEQYF
cdr3_nt: TGCGCCAGCAGTGAGTTTAGACAGGAGCAGTACTTC

j_call: TRBJ2-2
clone_size: .
v_call: TRBV6-6
d_call: .
cdr3_aa: CASLQGITGELFF
cdr3_nt: TGTGCCAGTTTACAGGGTATCACCGGGGAGCTGTTTTTT

j_call: TRBJ1-2
clone_size: .
v_call: TRBV11-2
d_call: TRBD1
cdr3_aa: CASSSLQGNYGYTF
cdr3_nt: TGTGCCAGCAGCTCCTTACAGGGGAACTATGGCTACACCTTC

j_call: TRBJ1-2
clone_size: .
v_call: TRBV7-9
d_call: .
cdr3_aa: CASSLAETVYYGYTF
cdr3_nt: TGTGCCAGCAGCTTAGCCGAGACAGTTTACTATGGCTACACCTTC

j_call: TRBJ1-2
clone_size: .
v_call: TRBV7-9
d_call: .
cdr3_aa: CASSLSGSGYTF
cdr3_nt: TGTGCCAGCAGCTTATCAGGGTCCGGCTACACCTTC

j_call: TRBJ2-1
clone_size: .
v_call: TRBV11-3
d_call: TRBD2
cdr3_aa: CASSGLAGESTTVEQFF
cdr3_nt: TGTGCCAGCAGCGGGCTAGCGGGAGAATCGACCACCGTGGAGCAGTTCTTC

j_call: TRBJ1-1
clone_size: .
v_call: TRBV6-4
d_call: TRBD1
cdr3_aa: CASSDQGGAAFF
cdr3_nt: TGTGCCAGCAGTGACCAGGGGGGCGCCGCTTTCTTT

j_call: TRBJ1-5
clone_size: .
v_call: TRBV19
d_call: .
cdr3_aa: CASSQVRTDNQPQHF
cdr3_nt: TGTGCCAGTAGTCAAGTACGGACTGACAATCAGCCCCAGCATTTT

j_call: TRBJ2-7
clone_size: .
v_call: TRBV10-3
d_call: TRBD2
cdr3_aa: CAISASSGSSYEQYF
cdr3_nt: TGTGCCATCAGTGCTTCTAGCGGGAGCTCCTACGAGCAGTACTTC

j_call: TRBJ2-5
clone_size: few
v_call: TRBV18
d_call: .
cdr3_aa: CASSPRRAQETQYF
cdr3_nt: TGTGCCAGCTCACCAAGAAGGGCTCAAGAGACCCAGTACTTC

j_call: TRBJ2-1
clone_size: .
v_call: TRBV5-1
d_call: .
cdr3_aa: CASSNGQNNEQFF
cdr3_nt: TGCGCCAGCAGCAACGGACAGAACAATGAGCAGTTCTTC

j_call: TRBJ2-2
clone_size: .
v_call: TRBV9
d_call: TRBD2
cdr3_aa: CASSVGAGVRTGELFF
cdr3_nt: TGTGCCAGCAGCGTAGGAGCGGGAGTGAGAACCGGGGAGCTGTTTTTT

j_call: TRBJ1-4
clone_size: .
v_call: TRBV2
d_call: TRBD1
cdr3_aa: CASSEGAGTGEEKLFF
cdr3_nt: TGTGCCAGCAGCGAAGGGGCCGGGACAGGGGAGGAAAAACTGTTTTTT

j_call: TRBJ1-2
clone_size: .
v_call: TRBV28
d_call: .
cdr3_aa: CASRVPIWGGRDGYTF
cdr3_nt: TGTGCCAGCAGAGTCCCCATCTGGGGGGGGAGAGATGGCTACACCTTC

j_call: TRBJ1-5
clone_size: .
v_call: TRBV28
d_call: TRBD1
cdr3_aa: CASTKTGYNQPQHF
cdr3_nt: TGTGCCAGCACCAAGACAGGGTACAATCAGCCCCAGCATTTT

j_call: TRBJ1-4
clone_size: .
v_call: TRBV6-5
d_call: TRBD1
cdr3_aa: CASSYARTGEKLFF
cdr3_nt: TGTGCCAGCAGTTACGCACGGACAGGCGAAAAACTGTTTTTT

j_call: TRBJ1-1
clone_size: .
v_call: TRBV5-1
d_call: .
cdr3_aa: CASSFLAAGTEAFF
cdr3_nt: TGCGCCAGCAGCTTTTTGGCAGCGGGAACTGAAGCTTTCTTT

j_call: TRBJ1-4
clone_size: .
v_call: TRBV18
d_call: .
cdr3_aa: CASSPMSVSYEKLFF
cdr3_nt: TGTGCCAGCTCACCAATGTCAGTTTCTTATGAAAAACTGTTTTTT

j_call: TRBJ1-4
clone_size: many
v_call: TRBV5-1
d_call: .
cdr3_aa: CASSSFPGDTNEKLFF
cdr3_nt: TGCGCCAGCAGCTCCTTCCCAGGGGACACTAATGAAAAACTGTTTTTT

j_call: TRBJ1-1
clone_size: .
v_call: TRBV7-2
d_call: TRBD1
cdr3_aa: CASSLQGGVANTEAFF
cdr3_nt: TGTGCCAGCAGCTTACAGGGGGGGGTTGCGAACACTGAAGCTTTCTTT

j_call: TRBJ1-2
clone_size: .
v_call: TRBV28
d_call: TRBD1
cdr3_aa: CASTQRTGKIHGYTF
cdr3_nt: TGTGCCAGCACCCAAAGGACAGGGAAAATCCATGGCTACACCTTC

j_call: TRBJ2-7
clone_size: .
v_call: TRBV18
d_call: TRBD2
cdr3_aa: CASSYFSGSSYEQYF
cdr3_nt: TGTGCCAGCTCATACTTTAGCGGGAGCTCCTACGAGCAGTACTTC

j_call: TRBJ1-5
clone_size: .
v_call: TRBV5-1
d_call: TRBD1
cdr3_aa: CASSLGQGDQPQHF
cdr3_nt: TGCGCCAGCAGCTTGGGGCAGGGGGATCAGCCCCAGCATTTT

j_call: TRBJ1-4
clone_size: .
v_call: TRBV25-1
d_call: .
cdr3_aa: CASSVRSPNEKLFF
cdr3_nt: TGTGCCAGCAGTGTACGCAGTCCAAATGAAAAACTGTTTTTT

j_call: TRBJ1-2
clone_size: .
v_call: TRBV27
d_call: .
cdr3_aa: CASSSLRAGAYGYTF
cdr3_nt: TGTGCCAGCAGTTCTCTGAGGGCAGGGGCCTATGGCTACACCTTC

j_call: TRBJ1-1
clone_size: .
v_call: TRBV7-3
d_call: .
cdr3_aa: CASSLSGENTEAFF
cdr3_nt: TGTGCCAGCAGCTTATCCGGGGAGAACACTGAAGCTTTCTTT

j_call: TRBJ2-5
clone_size: once
v_call: TRBV7-2
d_call: TRBD2
cdr3_aa: CASSPGLAGSETQYF
cdr3_nt: TGTGCCAGCAGCCCAGGACTAGCGGGATCGGAGACCCAGTACTTC

j_call: TRBJ2-3
clone_size: .
v_call: TRBV5-1
d_call: .
cdr3_aa: CASSFGSGADTQYF
cdr3_nt: TGCGCCAGCAGCTTCGGGTCCGGTGCAGATACGCAGTATTTT

j_call: TRBJ1-2
clone_size: many
v_call: TRBV9
d_call: TRBD1
cdr3_aa: CASSVGQGASSGYTF
cdr3_nt: TGTGCCAGCAGCGTAGGACAGGGGGCCTCAAGCGGCTACACCTTC